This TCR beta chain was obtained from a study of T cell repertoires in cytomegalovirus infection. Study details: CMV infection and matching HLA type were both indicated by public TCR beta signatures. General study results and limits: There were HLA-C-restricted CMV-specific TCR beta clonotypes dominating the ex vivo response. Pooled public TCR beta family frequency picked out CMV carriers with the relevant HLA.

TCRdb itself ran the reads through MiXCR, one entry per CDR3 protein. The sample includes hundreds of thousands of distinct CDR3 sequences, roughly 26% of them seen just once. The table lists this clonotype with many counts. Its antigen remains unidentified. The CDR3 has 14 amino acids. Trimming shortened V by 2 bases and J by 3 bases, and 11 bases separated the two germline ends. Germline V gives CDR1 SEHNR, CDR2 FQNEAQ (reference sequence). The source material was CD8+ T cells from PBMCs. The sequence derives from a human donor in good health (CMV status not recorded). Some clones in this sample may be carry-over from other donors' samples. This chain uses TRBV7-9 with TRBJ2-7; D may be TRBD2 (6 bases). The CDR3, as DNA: TGTGCCAGCAGCTTACCGGGAGACCTCTACGAGCAGTACTTC. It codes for CASSLPGDLYEQYF.